Each of the 20 T cell receptor beta chains below was sequenced from the same sample in a study of T cells in localized non-small cell lung cancer. The table came from immunoSEQ multiplex PCR; TCRdb's copy has only in-frame clones and leaves some out. The sample contains 1,500 to 2,000 clones, under 40% of which appear only once. Source: normal lung tissue next to the tumor, taken before any cancer treatment. The receptors originated from a woman aged 35-75 years with stage I lung adenocarcinoma.

The J gene is TRBJ1-2, the V gene TRBV30, with D maybe TRBD1 (6 bases). Per the germline V gene, CDR1 is GTSNPN and CDR2 is SVGIG (reference sequence). The CDR3 covers 14 residues. Trimming cost V 3 bases and J 2 bases, with 13 bases left between them. CDR3 bases: TGTGCCTGGAGCTTACAGGGTTCGAACTATGGCTACACCTTC. Residues: CAWSLQGSNYGYTF.

The chain employs TRBV29-1 and TRBJ2-1; no clear D gene. The CDR3 spans 12 residues. Germline values: CDR1 SQVTM, CDR2 ANQGSEA. Trimming left V 3 bases short and J 6 bases short, with 9 bases between. CDR3 coding DNA: TGCAGCGTTGATCACACTCCCAATGAGCAGTTCTTC. It translates to CSVDHTPNEQFF.

There are a few counts of this clone. The CDR3 DNA reads TGCGCCAGCAGCCAAGTCGGGACAGGGGACGAGCAGTACTTC. It is translated as CASSQVGTGDEQYF. This chain joins TRBV1 and TRBJ2-7; TRBD1 is the table's D call and was not checked against the DNA. TRBV1 is deemed a pseudogene. The CDR3 is 14 amino acids.

J is TRBJ2-2 and V is TRBV6-8; D might be TRBD1 or TRBD2, each matching 5 bases. The CDR3 length is 16 residues. Trimming took 5 bases from V and 0 from J, leaving 13 bases between them. From germline, CDR1 is MNHGY and CDR2 SAAAGT. CDR3 loop: CASSRGGNSNTGELFF. Written as DNA, the CDR3 is TGTGCCAGCAGTCGGGGCGGAAACTCGAACACCGGGGAGCTGTTTTTT.

The chain recombines TRBV29-1 with TRBJ2-7, with TRBD2 matching over 8 bases. V was pared by 7 bases and J by 4 bases, with 9 bases of the junction left unmatched. The CDR3 consists of 13 residues. Germline V lookup: CDR1 SQVTM, CDR2 ANQGSEA. The CDR3 protein is CSARAGVLYEQYF. The CDR3 nucleotides read TGCAGCGCCCGAGCGGGAGTCTTGTACGAGCAGTACTTC.

This clone ranks as medium-sized. The rearrangement uses TRBV11-3 and TRBJ2-3; TRBD2 matches 10 bases. CDR3 length: 16 amino acids. Per the germline V gene, CDR1 is SGHNT and CDR2 is YENEEA. J gave up 6 bases and V 3 bases, and 9 bases lay outside the gene matches. The CDR3 bases are TGTGCCAGCAGCTTTCTGGCTAGCGGGAGAGTGGATACGCAGTATTTT. Protein sequence: CASSFLASGRVDTQYF. Full variable domain (missing parts from reference TRBV11-3 and TRBJ2-3): EAGVVQSPRYKIIEKKQPVAFWCNPISGHNTLYWYLQNLGQGPELLIRYENEEAVDDSQLPKDRFSAERLKGVDSTLKIQPAELGDSAVYLCASSFLASGRVDTQYFGPGTRLTVL.

A few counts support this clone. The V and J genes are TRBV6-8 and TRBJ2-7; 8 bases match TRBD1. V gave up 10 bases and J gave up 2 bases; unmatched junction bases: 7. This CDR3 is 13 amino acids long. Germline V gene data show CDR1 as MNHGY and CDR2 as SAAAGT. The CDR3 DNA is TGTGCCATCAACCCGGGACAGGCCTACGAGCAGTACTTC. This encodes CAINPGQAYEQYF.

This clone was counted once. The chain carries TRBV18 and TRBJ1-1; 7 bases line up with TRBD1. This CDR3 has 14 amino acids. From germline, CDR1 is KGHSH and CDR2 LQKENI. J lost 4 bases, V lost 6 bases, and 8 bases had no gene match. CDR3 bases: TGTGCCAGCTCCAGGACAGGCGAGGGCACTGAAGCTTTCTTT. It yields the protein CASSRTGEGTEAFF.

The chain has TRBV11-3 and TRBJ2-7; D remains ambiguous. Germline-derived CDR1 and CDR2 are SGHNT and YENEEA. The ends were cut back, 3 bases at V and 2 bases at J, with 11 bases in the middle. The CDR3 is 14 residues long. CDR3 sequence (DNA): TGTGCCAGCAGCTTCCAACCTCTGACCTACGAGCAGTACTTC. Translating it yields CASSFQPLTYEQYF.

By share, this clone ranks as large (0.1 to 1%). The sample holds other DNA sequences that translate to the same CDR3. The rearrangement joins TRBV6-8 to TRBJ1-1; D ambiguous. CDR1 and CDR2 (germline): MNHGY, SAAAGT. With 6 bases removed from V and 1 base from J, the gap between germline ends came to 9 bases. The CDR3 has 13 amino acids. This CDR3 is CASRRTGNTEAFF. The CDR3 bases are TGTGCCAGCAGAAGGACGGGGAACACTGAAGCTTTCTTT.

The chain uses TRBV9 and TRBJ1-2, with 8 bases lining up with TRBD1. There are 13 residues in the CDR3. Per germline, CDR1 SGDLS and CDR2 YYNGEE. J was trimmed by 7 bases and V by 3 bases; bases with no gene match: 5. DNA for the CDR3: TGTGCCAGCAGCGCACGACAGGGGACTGGCTACACCTTC. Translated: CASSARQGTGYTF.

The chain has TRBV19 and TRBJ2-7, with a tentative D call TRBD1 (5 bases). The CDR3 sequence is 14 residues long. The V and J ends lost 8 bases and 0 bases respectively, with 14 bases between them. Germline CDR1 is LNHDA and CDR2 is SQIVND (reference sequence). The chain's CDR3 is CASQQAVSSYEQYF. CDR3 nucleotides: TGTGCCAGTCAACAGGCGGTGAGCTCCTACGAGCAGTACTTC.

The chain joins TRBV6-8 to TRBJ2-5; D not certain. Germline CDR1 and CDR2: MNHGY and SAAAGT. CDR3 size: 14 residues. V was cut by 6 bases and J by 1 base, with 12 bases left in between. The CDR3 loop reads CASRREVSQETQYF. CDR3 nucleotide sequence: TGTGCCAGCAGGAGAGAAGTCTCCCAAGAGACCCAGTACTTC.

The chain combines TRBV7-5 with TRBJ1-5; the table's D call of TRBD1 was not tested on the DNA. TRBV7-5 is deemed a pseudogene. The CDR3 sequence is 15 residues long. The DNA for the CDR3 is TGTGCCAGCAGCCCCGGGACAGGGTTGAATCAGCCCCAGCATTTT. It translates to CASSPGTGLNQPQHF.

This clone came up a few times. This chain connects TRBV28 to TRBJ2-6; 7 nucleotides agree with TRBD1. The CDR3 is made up of 15 amino acids. The ends lost 5 bases at V and 2 bases at J; junction bases unmatched: 3. Looked up from germline, CDR1 is MDHEN and CDR2 is SYDVKM. CDR3 residues: CASSHTGAGANVLTF. The CDR3, as DNA: TGTGCCAGCAGTCACACAGGGGCTGGGGCCAACGTCCTGACTTTC.

This clone was counted a few times. This sequence joins TRBV1 and TRBJ2-1; TRBD2, the table's D call, was not compared with the DNA. TRBV1 is a listed pseudogene. The CDR3 has 14 residues. CDR3 coding DNA: TGCGCCAGCAGCCATGAGGGAGGTGCAAATGAGCAGTTCTTC. This codes for CASSHEGGANEQFF.

The gene calls are TRBV30 and TRBJ2-3, with D possibly matching TRBD2 (6 bases). V lost 0 bases, J lost 10 bases, and 14 bases lay in between. Germline V gives CDR1 GTSNPN, CDR2 SVGIG (reference sequence). This CDR3 has 13 amino acids. In DNA, the CDR3 is TGTGCCTGGAGTGTAGGAGCGGACTATCCGCAGTATTTT. Protein: CAWSVGADYPQYF. The full variable domain, in which reference TRBV30 and TRBJ2-3 provide the parts outside the CDR3, is SQTIHQWPATLVQPVGSPLSLECTVEGTSNPNLYWYRQAAGRGLQLLFYSVGIGQISSEVPQNLSASRPQDRQFILSSKKLLLSDSGFYLCAWSVGADYPQYFGPGTRLTVL.

There are a few counts of this clone. The gene calls are TRBV19 and TRBJ2-3; 9 bases map to TRBD2. Losses at the gene ends were 6 bases for V and 6 bases for J; bases not matched to a gene: 13. The germline V gene has CDR1 LNHDA and CDR2 SQIVND (reference sequence). The CDR3 is made up of 16 amino acids. Here the CDR3 DNA reads TGTGCCAGTAGCCCCGGGACTAGCAGACCGCGGGATACGCAGTATTTT. It encodes CASSPGTSRPRDTQYF.

This clone was counted between two and nine times. The chain has TRBV12-2 and TRBJ2-4; the D call TRBD2 from the table was never checked on the DNA. TRBV12-2 is a recognized pseudogene. The CDR3 covers 15 residues. The DNA of the CDR3 is TGTGCAAGTCGCCCCCCCCGAGTAGCCAAAAACATTCAGTACTTC. This encodes CASRPPRVAKNIQYF.

J is TRBJ2-7 and V is TRBV6-8, with D possibly being TRBD1 (6 bases). The germline V and J ends were trimmed by 1 base and 2 bases, with 18 bases remaining between them. This CDR3 comprises 17 residues. Germline V gives CDR1 MNHGY, CDR2 SAAAGT. CDR3 DNA sequence: TGTGCCAGCAGTTACTTCCCCCTACAGGGAAGCGCCTACGAGCAGTACTTC. As protein: CASSYFPLQGSAYEQYF.